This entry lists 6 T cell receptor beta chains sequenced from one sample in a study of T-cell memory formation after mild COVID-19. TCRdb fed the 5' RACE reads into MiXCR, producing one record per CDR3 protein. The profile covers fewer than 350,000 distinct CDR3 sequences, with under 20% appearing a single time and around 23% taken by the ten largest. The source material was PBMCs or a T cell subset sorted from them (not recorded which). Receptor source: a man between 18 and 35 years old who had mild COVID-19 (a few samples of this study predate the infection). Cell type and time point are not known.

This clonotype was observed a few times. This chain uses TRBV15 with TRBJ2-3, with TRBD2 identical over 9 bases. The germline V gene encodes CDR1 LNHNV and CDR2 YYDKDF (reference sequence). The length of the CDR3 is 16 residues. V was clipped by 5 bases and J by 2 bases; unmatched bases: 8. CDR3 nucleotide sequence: TGTGCCACCAGCTCTTACCTAGCGGGGATCACAGATACGCAGTATTTT. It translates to CATSSYLAGITDTQYF.

The CDR3 sequence is CASSFYRDTNTGELFF. The CDR3 DNA reads as TGTGCCAGCAGTTTTTACAGGGACACGAACACCGGGGAGCTGTTTTTT. The chain couples TRBV12-3 or TRBV12-4 to TRBJ2-2; possible D gene TRBD1, 6 bases. Trimming took off 3 bases at V and 0 bases at J, with 11 bases between the two ends. The CDR3 covers 16 residues.

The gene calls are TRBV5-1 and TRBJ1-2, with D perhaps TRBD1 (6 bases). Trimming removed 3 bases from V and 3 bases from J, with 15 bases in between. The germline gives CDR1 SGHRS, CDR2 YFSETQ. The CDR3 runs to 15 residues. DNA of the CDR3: TGCGCCAGCAGCTACCACAGGGTAATGGACTATGGCTACACCTTC. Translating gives CASSYHRVMDYGYTF.

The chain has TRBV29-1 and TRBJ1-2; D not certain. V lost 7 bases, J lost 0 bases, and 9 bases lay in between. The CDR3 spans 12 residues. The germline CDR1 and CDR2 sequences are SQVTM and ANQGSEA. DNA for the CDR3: TGCAGCGGACAAAGGGCTAACTATGGCTACACCTTC. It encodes CSGQRANYGYTF.

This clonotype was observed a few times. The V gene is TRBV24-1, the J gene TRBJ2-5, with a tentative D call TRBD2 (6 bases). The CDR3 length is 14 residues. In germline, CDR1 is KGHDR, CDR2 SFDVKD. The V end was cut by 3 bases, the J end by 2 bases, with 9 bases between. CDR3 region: CATSDTSRQETQYF. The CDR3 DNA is TGTGCCACCAGTGATACTAGCCGGCAAGAGACCCAGTACTTC.

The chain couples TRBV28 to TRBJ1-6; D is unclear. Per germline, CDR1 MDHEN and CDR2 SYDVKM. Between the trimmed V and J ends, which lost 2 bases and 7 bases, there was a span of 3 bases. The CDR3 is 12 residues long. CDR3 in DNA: TGTGCCAGCAGTTTAGCGAATTCACCCCTCCACTTT. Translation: CASSLANSPLHF.